This T cell receptor (beta chain) was identified during a study of T cell responses to AZD1222 COVID-19 vaccine. Study-level findings and limits: Spike-wide coverage was observed for vaccine-associated CD4 TCRs, with dominant responses at 160-218 and 743-854.

The ends lost 5 bases at V and 0 bases at J; junction bases unmatched: 7. Germline-derived CDR1 and CDR2 are SGHVS and FNYEAQ. The CDR3 sequence is 15 residues long. Produced via immunoSEQ multiplex PCR; TCRdb's table is partial and in-frame only. The data show 180,000 or so clones, roughly nine tenths seen once. Concerning this clone: What it binds is unknown.

Material: peripheral blood, obtained 28 days after the second AZD1222 dose. The TCR sequence derives from an adult who received the AZD1222 COVID-19 vaccine. The chain carries TRBV7-6 and TRBJ2-7, with TRBD1 identical over 7 bases. The CDR3 sequence: CASSPSTGISYEQYF. The CDR3, as DNA: TGTGCCAGCAGCCCCTCGACAGGGATCTCCTACGAGCAGTACTTC.